The 10 T cell receptor beta chains reported below all come from one sample, sequenced in a study of CD8 T cells in ankylosing spondylitis (dated by TCRdb to about 2017). Overall results and qualifications from the work: A TCR beta motif of about eight highly homologous amino acid variants appeared characteristic of blood from ankylosing spondylitis patients.

These receptors have no identified antigens. The library was built by means of 5' RACE. TCRdb lists the instrument as Illumina HiSeq 2500. The raw public reads went through TCRdb reprocessing: fastp at Q25, MiXCR clone calling, in-frame beta chains kept. Each CDR3 protein appears once, grouped with its most common genes and DNA. The table for this sample lists roughly 450,000 distinct CDR3 sequences; 25% to 30% of them were counted only once. The top ten hold over 0.8% of the sample. What was sequenced was blood, either unsorted or a sorted T cell fraction (not recorded which). All receptors come from a male donor with ankylosing spondylitis.

This clonotype turned up a few times. This rearrangement joins TRBV5-6 to TRBJ2-1; no clear D. CDR1 and CDR2 from the germline V gene are SGHDT and YYEEEE. There are 14 residues in the CDR3. Trimming shortened V by 4 bases and J by 2 bases, and 10 bases separated the two germline ends. CDR3 in DNA: TGTGCCAGCAGCCCCGAACGGCCCTACAATGAGCAGTTCTTC. Translating gives CASSPERPYNEQFF.

This chain links TRBV20-1 with TRBJ1-5; D is ambiguous. Per germline, CDR1 DFQATT and CDR2 SNEGSKA (reference sequence). V was cut by 4 bases and J by 4 bases, with 8 bases left in between. The CDR3 sequence is 12 residues long. The CDR3 is CSATTVNQPQHF. The CDR3 region has the DNA TGCAGTGCTACGACGGTAAATCAGCCCCAGCATTTT.

The chain joins TRBV5-1 to TRBJ2-2, with 11 bases identical to TRBD2. CDR1 is SGHRS and CDR2 is YFSETQ in the germline V gene. V lost 4 bases to trimming and J lost 8 bases; unmatched junction nucleotides: 10. CDR3 length: 16 amino acids. The CDR3: CASSPLSGRAAGELFF. CDR3 nucleotides: TGCGCCAGCAGCCCCCTTAGCGGGAGGGCGGCGGGGGAGCTGTTTTTT.

V is TRBV2 and J is TRBJ2-3; no definite D call. CDR1 and CDR2 (germline): SNHLY, FYNNEI. V lost 3 bases and J lost 2, with 12 bases in between. This CDR3 has 15 amino acids. The CDR3 coding sequence is TGTGCCAGCAGTGATGTCAGAACCTTCACAGATACGCAGTATTTT. Amino acid sequence: CASSDVRTFTDTQYF.

The rearrangement uses TRBV5-1 and TRBJ2-2; D is possibly TRBD2 (6 bases). Germline V gene data show CDR1 as SGHRS and CDR2 as YFSETQ. Trimming pared 4 bases from V and 8 bases from J, leaving 21 bases between. The CDR3 has 16 amino acids. In DNA, the CDR3 is TGCGCCAGCAGCGTATACGGGACTGATTCCCCGGGGGAGCTGTTTTTT. Translated, it gives CASSVYGTDSPGELFF.

The table lists this clonotype with a few counts. This chain joins TRBV7-2 and TRBJ1-4, with a tentative D call TRBD1 (6 bases). CDR1 and CDR2 from the germline V gene are SGHTA and FQGNSA. Trimming shortened V by 4 bases and J by 7 bases, and 16 bases separated the two germline ends. This CDR3 has 15 amino acids. The CDR3 DNA sequence: TGTGCCAGCAGCTGGGCGACAGGACGAGGTGAAAAACTGTTTTTT. It specifies CASSWATGRGEKLFF. Looking up the rest from reference TRBV7-2 and TRBJ1-4 gives the full variable domain: GAGVSQSPSNKVTEKGKDVELRCDPISGHTALYWYRQSLGQGLEFLIYFQGNSAPDKSGLPSDRFSAERTGGSVSTLTIQRTQQEDSAVYLCASSWATGRGEKLFFGSGTQLSVL.

This clonotype appeared a few times. The chain links TRBV2 to TRBJ1-2, with unresolved D. Germline V gives CDR1 SNHLY, CDR2 FYNNEI. The CDR3 contains 16 residues. V was shortened by 7 bases and J by 8 bases, with 26 bases between the two germline ends. The CDR3: CASKLQAGILIGGYTF. The DNA for the CDR3 is TGTGCCAGCAAATTACAAGCCGGGATTTTGATCGGAGGCTACACCTTC.

The CDR3 DNA reads as TGCAGTGCACTTAGCGGGAGGAACACCGGGGAGCTGTTTTTT. Its translation is CSALSGRNTGELFF. The chain combines TRBV20-1 with TRBJ2-2, with 9 positions matching TRBD2. Germline-derived CDR1 and CDR2 are DFQATT and SNEGSKA (reference sequence). The CDR3 contains 14 residues. The trim removed 6 bases at V and 1 base at J, leaving 3 bases unmatched.

The CDR3 reads CSARGLAGAWATDTQYF. DNA of the CDR3: TGCAGTGCTAGAGGACTAGCGGGAGCCTGGGCCACAGATACGCAGTATTTT. The V and J genes are TRBV20-1 and TRBJ2-3, with 12 bases matching TRBD2. Germline-derived CDR1 and CDR2 are DFQATT and SNEGSKA (reference sequence). Trimming at V came to 1 base and at J to 2 bases, leaving 7 bases not matched to a gene. The CDR3 is made up of 17 amino acids.

The V and J genes are TRBV14 and TRBJ2-3, with D maybe TRBD1 (5 bases). The CDR3 consists of 17 residues. Per the germline V gene, CDR1 is SGHDN and CDR2 is FVKESK. Trimming stripped 0 bases from V and 7 bases from J, with 20 bases between. As DNA, the CDR3 is TGTGCCAGCAGCCAAGAGAGTTGGGGCTCGGTCCCATATACGCAGTATTTT. Amino acids: CASSQESWGSVPYTQYF.